What follows are 27 T cell receptor beta chains derived from one specimen sequenced in a study of T-cell reconstitution after alpha-beta-depleted transplantation in children. The TCRbeta library incorporated unique molecular identifiers. TCRdb recomputed calls from the PCR reads with MiXCR, one row per CDR3 protein. Here the sample spans hundreds of thousands of distinct CDR3 sequences, about 23% being singletons. This specimen consisted of PBMCs, mostly from graft donor cells, obtained 360 days after TCRalphabeta/CD19-depleted stem cell transplant. The receptors originated from a boy less than two years old who had a stem cell transplant for acute myeloid leukemia, so the T cells may come from the graft donor.

This clonotype was counted many times. The chain carries TRBV7-9 and TRBJ2-7, with 9 nucleotides matching TRBD1. Germline V lookup: CDR1 SEHNR, CDR2 FQNEAQ (reference sequence). V shed 4 bases and J 6 bases; nucleotides not matched to a gene: 1. CDR3 length: 12 residues. The CDR3 sequence is CASSSGQGEQYV. In DNA, the CDR3 is TGTGCCAGCAGCTCGGGACAGGGCGAGCAGTACGTC.

This clonotype occurred a few times. The chain couples TRBV6-5 to TRBJ2-3; D gene unclear. The CDR3 extends over 14 amino acids. Looked up from germline, CDR1 is MNHEY and CDR2 is SVGAGI. V lost 0 bases, J lost 6 bases, and 10 bases lay in between. CDR3 region: CASSYSRVADTQYF. CDR3 sequence (DNA): TGTGCCAGCAGTTACTCTAGAGTGGCGGATACGCAGTATTTT.

There are many counts of this clonotype. The chain uses TRBV10-3 and TRBJ2-3; D uncertain. V lost 2 bases, J lost 2 bases, and 8 bases lay in between. The germline V gene has CDR1 ENHRY and CDR2 SYGVKD. The CDR3 loop spans 14 amino acids. The CDR3 coding sequence is TGTGCCATCAGTGAGGGTCTGCCCACAGATACGCAGTATTTT. Its protein is CAISEGLPTDTQYF.

The V call is TRBV29-1, the J call TRBJ2-5; D possibly corresponds to TRBD1 (6 bases). Germline V gene lookup returns CDR1 SQVTM and CDR2 ANQGSEA. The CDR3 has 13 residues. V lost 7 bases, J lost 5 bases, and 17 bases lay in between. CDR3 nucleotides: TGCAGCGCTTCCCAGGGGAAGGAGGAGACCCAGTACTTC. This sequence encodes CSASQGKEETQYF.

This clonotype was seen only a few times. The chain employs TRBV20-1 and TRBJ2-7; 7 bases agree with TRBD1. Germline V gene lookup returns CDR1 DFQATT and CDR2 SNEGSKA (reference sequence). The V segment lost 3 bases and the J segment 1 base; nucleotides outside the gene matches: 3. This CDR3 region has 13 residues. CDR3 in DNA: TGCAGTGCTAGCCAGGGGGAATCCTACGAGCAGTACGTC. It is translated as CSASQGESYEQYV.

This clonotype has a count of ten or more. The chain recombines TRBV4-1 with TRBJ2-2; D call uncertain. The CDR3 has 16 amino acids. V shed 4 bases and J shed 6 bases, with 18 bases lying between them. The V gene's germline CDR1 is MGHRA and CDR2 YSYEKL. In DNA, the CDR3 is TGCGCCAGCAGCCTCATCCCCGTTCGGGTCGCCGGGGAGCTGTTTTTT. It encodes CASSLIPVRVAGELFF.

This clonotype was counted ten times or more. The V call is TRBV15, the J call TRBJ2-1; D not resolved. The length of the CDR3 is 15 residues. Trimming cost V 5 bases and J 4 bases, with 15 bases left between them. Germline-derived CDR1 and CDR2 are LNHNV and YYDKDF (reference sequence). This CDR3 reads CATSPSGVQYNEQFF. DNA for the CDR3: TGTGCCACCAGCCCCTCGGGCGTCCAATACAATGAGCAGTTCTTC.

J is TRBJ1-1 and V is TRBV12-3 or TRBV12-4; D is unclear. The length of the CDR3 is 13 residues. Trimming took off 3 bases at V and 4 bases at J, with 9 bases between the two ends. For the CDR3, the DNA is TGTGCCAGCAGTTTCGTAGGATCCACTGAAGCTTTCTTT. Translated, it gives CASSFVGSTEAFF.

V gene TRBV20-1 combines with J gene TRBJ2-3, with D possibly matching TRBD2 (5 bases). CDR3 length: 14 residues. Germline V gene lookup returns CDR1 DFQATT and CDR2 SNEGSKA (reference sequence). V was pared by 0 bases and J by 2 bases, with 9 bases between. CDR3 sequence: CSARDRGFTDTQYF. CDR3 coding DNA: TGCAGTGCTAGAGATCGCGGGTTCACAGATACGCAGTATTTT.

This clonotype was recorded at least ten times. This chain connects TRBV4-3 to TRBJ2-1; D gene ambiguous. The V gene lost 0 bases and the J gene lost 3 bases, with 9 bases spanning the gap. Germline values: CDR1 LGHNA, CDR2 YSLEER. The CDR3 has 15 amino acids. CDR3 bases: TGCGCCAGCAGCCAAGAGGTCAACCTCTACAATGAGCAGTTCTTC. It codes for CASSQEVNLYNEQFF.

This clonotype was picked up many times. This chain links TRBV5-1 with TRBJ2-5, with 8 bases fitting TRBD1. CDR1 SGHRS and CDR2 YFSETQ come from the germline V gene. V gave up 4 bases and J gave up 2 bases; unmatched junction bases: 4. This CDR3 has 14 amino acids. The CDR3 region is CASSAGQAQETQYF. The CDR3 bases are TGCGCCAGCAGCGCGGGACAGGCACAAGAGACCCAGTACTTC.

This clonotype occurred once. The V gene is TRBV20-1, the J gene TRBJ2-1, with TRBD2 matching 15 bases. Germline CDR1 is DFQATT and CDR2 is SNEGSKA (reference sequence). The CDR3 extends over 20 amino acids. The V gene end was trimmed by 3 bases and the J gene end by 0 bases; junction bases not matched to a gene: 12. This chain's CDR3 is CSARAAGLAGGLPSYNEQFF. CDR3 sequence (DNA): TGCAGTGCTAGGGCAGCCGGACTAGCGGGGGGGCTGCCCTCCTACAATGAGCAGTTCTTC.

The chain links TRBV10-3 to TRBJ1-2; D gene uncertain. The germline V and J ends were trimmed by 2 bases and 4 bases, with 17 bases remaining between them. The CDR3 totals 16 residues. Germline CDR1 and CDR2: ENHRY and SYGVKD. The CDR3 is CAISELVGVAAYGYTF. Written as DNA, the CDR3 is TGTGCCATCAGTGAGCTTGTCGGGGTGGCAGCCTATGGCTACACCTTC.

The chain uses TRBV29-1 and TRBJ1-4; possibly TRBD1 for D (6 bases). The CDR3 covers 12 residues. Trimming removed 0 bases from V and 8 bases from J, with 7 bases in between. CDR1 SQVTM and CDR2 ANQGSEA come from the germline V gene. The CDR3 DNA follows: TGCAGCGTTGAAGATCAGGGGGAAAAACTGTTTTTT. Translated: CSVEDQGEKLFF.

The rearrangement joins TRBV21-1 to TRBJ2-1; the DNA was not compared with TRBD2, the D call given in the table. TRBV21-1 constitutes a pseudogene. The CDR3 covers 15 residues. CDR3 bases: TGTGCCAGCAGCAAAGTTGGGAGGCTATACAATGAGCAGTTCTTC. As protein: CASSKVGRLYNEQFF.

The chain links TRBV29-1 to TRBJ2-3, with TRBD1 identical over 8 bases. Germline values: CDR1 SQVTM, CDR2 ANQGSEA. The CDR3 has 15 residues. J was trimmed by 2 bases and V by 7 bases; bases with no gene match: 11. As DNA, the CDR3 is TGCAGCGCCCCATTACAGGGGGGACTCACAGATACGCAGTATTTT. Translation: CSAPLQGGLTDTQYF.

The chain joins TRBV24-1 to TRBJ2-5; 10 bases match TRBD1. The CDR3 is 16 amino acids. Germline lookup yields CDR1 KGHDR and CDR2 SFDVKD. Trimming took 5 bases from V and 4 from J; bases not matched to a gene: 9. CDR3 protein: CATSASPGTGAETQYF. The CDR3, as DNA: TGTGCCACCAGTGCCTCCCCGGGGACAGGGGCAGAGACCCAGTACTTC.

The chain couples TRBV11-3 to TRBJ2-2, with a tentative D call TRBD2 (6 bases). The CDR3 sequence is 14 residues long. Germline CDR1 SGHNT, CDR2 YENEEA. Trimming left V 5 bases short and J 4 bases short, with 11 bases between. The CDR3: CASSQSGLTGELFF. CDR3 nucleotides: TGTGCCAGCAGCCAAAGCGGGCTCACCGGGGAGCTGTTTTTT.

This clonotype occurred a few times. The chain links TRBV20-1 to TRBJ2-7; a weak D match, TRBD1 (5 bases). CDR1 and CDR2 from the germline V gene are DFQATT and SNEGSKA (reference sequence). This CDR3 is built from 14 residues. The V and J ends lost 0 bases and 4 bases respectively, with 13 bases between them. The CDR3 DNA is TGCAGTGCTAGAGATCTTGGGGCCCCTTACGAGCAGTACTTC. It yields the protein CSARDLGAPYEQYF.

This clonotype appeared a few times. The V and J genes are TRBV7-6 and TRBJ2-1; perhaps TRBD1 as D (6 bases). V gave up 5 bases and J gave up 12 bases, with 20 bases separating them. Germline-derived CDR1 and CDR2 are SGHVS and FNYEAQ. The CDR3 runs to 14 residues. CDR3 sequence reads: CASSQIPHRDRQFF. DNA of the CDR3: TGTGCCAGCAGCCAAATACCCCACAGGGATAGGCAGTTCTTC. Filled out from reference TRBV7-6 and TRBJ2-1, the complete variable domain reads GAGVSQSPRYKVTKRGQDVALRCDPISGHVSLYWYRQALGQGPEFLTYFNYEAQQDKSGLPNDRFSAERPEGSISTLTIQRTEQRDSAMYRCASSQIPHRDRQFFGPGTRLTVL.

In this sample, this clonotype turned up a few times. The chain combines TRBV15 with TRBJ2-1; D is uncertain. The CDR3 spans 14 residues. From germline, CDR1 is LNHNV and CDR2 YYDKDF (reference sequence). The V gene lost 1 base and the J gene lost 8 bases, with 12 bases spanning the gap. DNA of the CDR3: TGTGCCACCAGCAGAGGTGGGCCCAATGATGAGCAGTTCTTC. Protein: CATSRGGPNDEQFF.

This clonotype was detected ten times or more. V is TRBV6-1 and J is TRBJ2-7; 9 bases align to TRBD1. This CDR3 spans 15 amino acids. V gave up 6 bases and J gave up 1 base; unmatched junction bases: 7. Per the germline V gene, CDR1 is MNHNS and CDR2 is SASEGT. The CDR3 nucleotides read TGTGCCAGCAGCCCCACCGGACAGGGGTCCTACGAGCAGTACTTC. Translation gives CASSPTGQGSYEQYF.

This clonotype was seen ten or more times. The V call is TRBV7-9, the J call TRBJ2-7; 7 bases are a match to TRBD1. The CDR3 extends over 14 amino acids. Germline CDR1 reads SEHNR; CDR2 reads FQNEAQ (reference sequence). V was pared by 3 bases and J by 5 bases, with 7 bases of the junction left unmatched. CDR3 sequence reads: CASSFSQGYDEQYV. The CDR3, as DNA: TGTGCCAGCAGCTTTTCACAGGGGTACGACGAGCAGTACGTC.

The rearrangement links TRBV7-9 to TRBJ2-3; the D gene could be TRBD1 or TRBD2 (6 bases each). The V gene's germline CDR1 is SEHNR and CDR2 FQNEAQ (reference sequence). The CDR3 runs 12 residues. V was trimmed by 0 bases and J by 14 bases, leaving 12 bases between them. CDR3 coding DNA: TGTGCCAGCAGCTTAGCGGGGGGCCCCATGTATTTT. Protein: CASSLAGGPMYF.

This clonotype was recorded a few times. V is TRBV20-1 and J is TRBJ1-5; D gene unclear. The CDR3 has 13 amino acids. V lost 1 base to trimming and J lost 5 bases, with 9 bases between them. Germline values: CDR1 DFQATT, CDR2 SNEGSKA (reference sequence). The CDR3: CSARGPLDQPQHF. CDR3 in DNA: TGCAGTGCTAGAGGGCCTCTTGATCAGCCCCAGCATTTT.

The rearrangement uses TRBV12-3 or TRBV12-4 and TRBJ2-2, with D hard to call. Trimming cost V 3 bases and J 4 bases, with 12 bases left between them. CDR3 length: 15 residues. CDR3 loop: CASSFHVGVTGELFF. Here the CDR3 DNA reads TGTGCCAGCAGTTTTCACGTTGGGGTCACCGGGGAGCTGTTTTTT.

V and J are TRBV6-1 and TRBJ2-1; 8 bases are shared with TRBD1. J gave up 0 bases and V 2 bases, and 3 bases lay outside the gene matches. The CDR3 is 16 amino acids. Germline V lookup: CDR1 MNHNS, CDR2 SASEGT. The DNA for the CDR3 is TGTGCCAGCAGTGAATGGACAGGGAGCTCCTACAATGAGCAGTTCTTC. It yields the protein CASSEWTGSSYNEQFF.